Following are 29 T cell receptor beta chains from one sample sequenced in a study of cytomegalovirus exposure and HLA in healthy donors. The PCR ran on 60 Vbeta and 13 Jbeta primers. The repertoire was sequenced with immunoSEQ multiplex PCR; TCRdb's copy has only in-frame clones and lacks some. This repertoire shows 170,000 or so clones, 78% found once; its top ten account for around 3.1%. The sequencing input was PBMCs. The origin of the receptors is a woman between 45 and 60 years old in good health and CMV-seropositive.

The chain recombines TRBV5-4 with TRBJ2-2; TRBD2 agrees at 13 bases. J gave up 4 bases and V 0 bases, and 6 bases lay outside the gene matches. The CDR3 covers 18 residues. Germline CDR1 and CDR2: SGHNT and YYREEE (reference sequence). This CDR3 is CASSLAGLAGDRTGELFF. As DNA, the CDR3 is TGTGCCAGCAGCTTGGCCGGACTAGCGGGGGATCGCACCGGGGAGCTGTTTTTT.

This chain connects TRBV6-1 to TRBJ1-5; D is possibly TRBD1 (5 bases). Germline CDR1 reads MNHNS; CDR2 reads SASEGT. This CDR3 contains 14 residues. V dropped 5 bases and J dropped 7 bases, with 15 bases sitting between them. Written as DNA, the CDR3 is TGTGCCAGCAGTATCCGGAGACAGATCCAGCCCCAGCATTTT. It specifies CASSIRRQIQPQHF.

This chain links TRBV29-1 with TRBJ2-2; TRBD2 agrees at 12 bases. This CDR3 spans 15 amino acids. CDR1 and CDR2 from the germline V gene are SQVTM and ANQGSEA. V lost 5 bases to trimming and J lost 3 bases; unmatched junction nucleotides: 4. The CDR3 nucleotides read TGCAGCGTTTCCGGACTAGCGGGGTACACCGGGGAGCTGTTTTTT. Translation: CSVSGLAGYTGELFF.

The rearrangement uses TRBV19 and TRBJ1-1; possibly TRBD1 for D (6 bases). This CDR3 contains 13 residues. Germline assignment: CDR1 LNHDA and CDR2 SQIVND (reference sequence). The germline V and J ends were trimmed by 6 bases and 6 bases, with 14 bases remaining between them. The CDR3 bases are TGTGCCAGTAGCCCAGGGGAAGGAGCTGAAGCTTTCTTT. It codes for CASSPGEGAEAFF. Together with reference TRBV19 and TRBJ1-1, the CDR3 gives the full variable domain: DGGITQSPKYLFRKEGQNVTLSCEQNLNHDAMYWYRQDPGQGLRLIYYSQIVNDFQKGDIAEGYSVSREKKESFPLTVTSAQKNPTAFYLCASSPGEGAEAFFGQGTRLTVV.

The chain has TRBV19 and TRBJ2-7; tentative D call: TRBD1 (5 bases). This CDR3 is 16 amino acids long. Germline V gives CDR1 LNHDA, CDR2 SQIVND (reference sequence). Trimming removed 3 bases from V and 2 bases from J, with 17 bases in between. In nucleotides, the CDR3 is TGTGCCAGTAGTATTGGGGCAGGGCGGTTTGCCTACGAGCAGTACTTC. Its translation is CASSIGAGRFAYEQYF.

This clone came up a few times. The rearrangement links TRBV19 to TRBJ2-1, with 7 bases fitting TRBD1. After removal of 4 bases from V and 0 bases from J, the junction contained 3 bases not matched to a gene. CDR1 LNHDA and CDR2 SQIVND come from the germline V gene (reference sequence). This CDR3 is 15 amino acids long. This CDR3 is CASSRDRDSYNEQFF. The DNA for the CDR3 is TGTGCCAGTAGTAGAGACAGGGACTCCTACAATGAGCAGTTCTTC.

The rearrangement uses TRBV29-1 and TRBJ2-3; 7 bases agree with TRBD1. Trimming at V came to 6 bases and at J to 0 bases, leaving 24 bases not matched to a gene. There are 20 residues in the CDR3. Germline CDR1 reads SQVTM; CDR2 reads ANQGSEA. The CDR3 region is CSVYHQRTGGPLTSTDTQYF. The CDR3 DNA is TGCAGCGTATATCATCAGAGGACAGGAGGCCCGCTAACTAGCACAGATACGCAGTATTTT.

This sequence joins TRBV5-1 and TRBJ2-2; weak D call: TRBD1 (5 bases). This CDR3 is built from 15 residues. Between the trimmed V and J ends, which lost 4 bases and 4 bases, there was a span of 14 bases. Germline CDR1 is SGHRS and CDR2 is YFSETQ. CDR3 region: CASSLPPRGTGELFF. The CDR3 DNA sequence: TGCGCCAGCAGCCTACCGCCTAGGGGCACCGGGGAGCTGTTTTTT.

The sample holds a few counts of this clone. DNA of the CDR3: TGTGCCAGCAGTTACGGTCGGACTCCTACAGATACGCAGTATTTT. Amino acids: CASSYGRTPTDTQYF. The V call is TRBV6-5, the J call TRBJ2-3; possibly TRBD2 for D (5 bases). Germline CDR1 MNHEY, CDR2 SVGAGI. This CDR3 is built from 15 residues. Deletions cut 2 bases from V and 3 bases from J, with 12 bases between.

V usage is TRBV5-1 and J usage is TRBJ1-1; 7 positions agree with TRBD1. The CDR3 extends over 16 amino acids. The germline V gene encodes CDR1 SGHRS and CDR2 YFSETQ. Germline trimming cut 0 bases from V and 1 base from J; bases unmatched to any gene: 6. CDR3 nucleotides: TGCGCCAGCAGCTTGGATCTCGACAGGGAGAACACTGAAGCTTTCTTT. Translating gives CASSLDLDRENTEAFF.

The rearrangement uses TRBV18 and TRBJ1-2; D perhaps matches TRBD1 (6 bases). The CDR3 is 14 residues long. Germline CDR1 and CDR2: KGHSH and LQKENI. Trimming cost V 3 bases and J 0 bases, with 8 bases left between them. CDR3 sequence: CASSPGQSNYGYTF. Written as DNA, the CDR3 is TGTGCCAGCTCACCCGGACAGTCTAACTATGGCTACACCTTC.

The genes are TRBV7-9 and TRBJ2-3, with D perhaps TRBD1 (5 bases). The CDR3 runs to 15 residues. Germline CDR1 and CDR2: SEHNR and FQNEAQ (reference sequence). Trimming removed 0 bases at V and 0 bases at J, with 7 bases between. The CDR3 DNA follows: TGTGCCAGCAGCTTAGCCAGGGCTAGCACAGATACGCAGTATTTT. Its protein is CASSLARASTDTQYF.

The CDR3 DNA sequence: TGTGCCAGCAGCTACGGCGCCGACAGGGGGCAGAACCATGGCTACACCTTC. Its protein product is CASSYGADRGQNHGYTF. The J gene is TRBJ1-2, the V gene TRBV5-4; 10 bases map to TRBD1. Germline assignment: CDR1 SGHNT and CDR2 YYREEE (reference sequence). The CDR3 has 17 amino acids. Germline trimming cut 3 bases from V and 6 bases from J; bases unmatched to any gene: 14.

The rearrangement uses TRBV28 and TRBJ2-7; a possible D gene is TRBD1 (7 bases). The length of the CDR3 is 15 residues. CDR1 is MDHEN and CDR2 is SYDVKM in the germline V gene. V lost 4 bases and J lost 3, with 16 bases in between. CDR3 region: CASSYAGQPSYEQYF. CDR3 DNA sequence: TGTGCCAGCAGTTACGCGGGACAGCCAAGCTACGAGCAGTACTTC.

The CDR3 is CSAARQVPFF. As DNA, the CDR3 is TGCAGTGCTGCTAGACAGGTCCCTTTCTTT. This sequence joins TRBV20-1 and TRBJ1-1; the D gene is possibly TRBD1 (6 bases). The V gene's germline CDR1 is DFQATT and CDR2 SNEGSKA (reference sequence). CDR3 length: 10 amino acids. Trimming cost V 5 bases and J 12 bases, with 13 bases left between them.

This clone showed up just a few times. This chain joins TRBV5-5 and TRBJ1-2; perhaps TRBD1 as D (5 bases). The V end lost 1 base, the J end lost 6 bases, and 16 bases lay between the germline ends. Germline values: CDR1 SGHKS, CDR2 YYEKEE (reference sequence). The CDR3 consists of 15 residues. Written as DNA, the CDR3 is TGTGCCAGCAGCTTGACCTTTCGCAGGGTTGATGGCTACACCTTC. Translation gives CASSLTFRRVDGYTF.

This clone was observed a single time. This sequence joins TRBV2 and TRBJ2-5, with no clear D. Germline V gives CDR1 SNHLY, CDR2 FYNNEI. The ends were cut back, 2 bases at V and 10 bases at J, with 8 bases in the middle. The CDR3 runs to 11 residues. DNA of the CDR3: TGTGCCAGCAGTGAACGTGTTTACCAGTACTTC. Its translation: CASSERVYQYF.

On this clone: A read error may produce the germline difference seen at one junction end. The chain has TRBV27 and TRBJ2-4, with no clear D. Germline V gene lookup returns CDR1 MNHEY and CDR2 SMNVEV (reference sequence). The CDR3 is 14 amino acids. This CDR3 reads CASSFIQAKNSQYF. CDR3 nucleotides: TGTGCCAGCAGTTTTATTCAAGCCAAAAACAGTCAGTACTTC.

V is TRBV7-8 and J is TRBJ1-2; D is undetermined. The length of the CDR3 is 13 residues. Germline CDR1 SGHVS, CDR2 FQNEAQ. The V end was cut by 1 base, the J end by 2 bases, with 5 bases between. Here the CDR3 DNA reads TGTGCCAGCAGCTTAGGCGGAAACTATGGCTACACCTTC. Its translation: CASSLGGNYGYTF.

The chain recombines TRBV5-4 with TRBJ2-1; D is unclear. The germline V gene encodes CDR1 SGHNT and CDR2 YYREEE (reference sequence). Deletions cut 2 bases from V and 4 bases from J, with 13 bases between. There are 15 residues in the CDR3. CDR3 in DNA: TGTGCCAGCAGCTTCGCGAGGCATACGTACAATGAGCAGTTCTTC. Amino acids: CASSFARHTYNEQFF.

This chain uses TRBV5-8 with TRBJ2-1; D may be TRBD1 (6 bases). The V and J ends lost 0 bases and 8 bases respectively, with 12 bases between them. The CDR3 length is 14 residues. Germline-derived CDR1 and CDR2 are SGHTS and YDEGEE. The CDR3 nucleotides read TGTGCCAGCAGCTTGGACAGGGTTAGGGATGAGCAGTTCTTC. It codes for CASSLDRVRDEQFF.

The rearrangement uses TRBV7-3 and TRBJ2-2; D perhaps matches TRBD1 (5 bases). V lost 3 bases to trimming and J lost 0 bases, with 5 bases between them. CDR3 length: 14 residues. Germline lookup yields CDR1 SGHTA and CDR2 FQGTGA. The CDR3 spells CASSLTANTGELFF. The DNA of the CDR3 is TGTGCCAGCAGCTTGACAGCGAACACCGGGGAGCTGTTTTTT.

This chain links TRBV10-3 with TRBJ2-7; possibly TRBD1 or TRBD2 for D (7 bases each). The CDR3 extends over 14 amino acids. Deletions cut 10 bases from V and 2 bases from J, with 18 bases between. CDR1 ENHRY and CDR2 SYGVKD come from the germline V gene. The DNA of the CDR3 is TGTGCCACCAGGGGGGGGTCTGACCCCTACGAGCAGTACTTC. Translation: CATRGGSDPYEQYF.

The chain employs TRBV10-3 and TRBJ2-7; D remains unclear. The V end lost 2 bases, the J end lost 6 bases, and 5 bases lay between the germline ends. This CDR3 contains 11 residues. The germline gives CDR1 ENHRY, CDR2 SYGVKD. Written as DNA, the CDR3 is TGTGCCATCAGTGAGGGCGGCGAGCAGTACTTC. This codes for CAISEGGEQYF.

A word on this clone: The same CDR3 also results from other DNA sequences found in this sample. The rearrangement links TRBV6-4 to TRBJ2-3, with 8 nucleotides matching TRBD2. There are 16 residues in the CDR3. The germline V gene encodes CDR1 MRHNA and CDR2 SNTAGT. The CDR3 reads CAETKGIAGCTDTQYF. CDR3 sequence (DNA): TGTGCGGAAACTAAGGGAATAGCGGGGTGCACAGATACGCAGTATTTT.

This clone has only one observation. The V call is TRBV11-2, the J call TRBJ1-1, with D possibly being TRBD1 (6 bases). V was shortened by 1 base and J by 3 bases, with 15 bases between the two germline ends. Germline V gives CDR1 SGHAT, CDR2 FQNNGV. The CDR3 is 16 amino acids. The CDR3: CASSLGTRGYDTEAFF. CDR3 sequence (DNA): TGTGCCAGCAGCTTAGGCACCAGGGGTTACGACACTGAAGCTTTCTTT.

The J gene is TRBJ2-3, the V gene TRBV5-5; perhaps TRBD2 as D (6 bases). The CDR3 covers 14 residues. The V gene's germline CDR1 is SGHKS and CDR2 YYEKEE (reference sequence). V lost 5 bases and J 4 bases, leaving 14 bases between the germline ends. Here the CDR3 reads CASRPLSGADTQYF. DNA for the CDR3: TGTGCCAGCAGACCGCTCTCGGGGGCAGATACGCAGTATTTT.

For this clone: An end of the junction differs from the germline gene, which may be a read error. This chain links TRBV19 with TRBJ2-4, with 8 positions matching TRBD1. From germline, CDR1 is LNHDA and CDR2 SQIVND (reference sequence). The CDR3 has 16 amino acids. CDR3 in amino acids: CASSPRTGLAKNSQYF. In DNA, the CDR3 is TGTGCCAGTAGTCCTCGGACAGGGCTAGCCAAAAACAGTCAGTACTTC.

The chain combines TRBV19 with TRBJ1-1; a possible D gene is TRBD1 (5 bases). This CDR3 has 15 amino acids. The germline V gene encodes CDR1 LNHDA and CDR2 SQIVND (reference sequence). The ends were cut back, 2 bases at V and 4 bases at J, with 14 bases in the middle. The CDR3 region has the DNA TGTGCCAGTAGTATATACCGACAGATGAGCACTGAAGCTTTCTTT. Its protein is CASSIYRQMSTEAFF.